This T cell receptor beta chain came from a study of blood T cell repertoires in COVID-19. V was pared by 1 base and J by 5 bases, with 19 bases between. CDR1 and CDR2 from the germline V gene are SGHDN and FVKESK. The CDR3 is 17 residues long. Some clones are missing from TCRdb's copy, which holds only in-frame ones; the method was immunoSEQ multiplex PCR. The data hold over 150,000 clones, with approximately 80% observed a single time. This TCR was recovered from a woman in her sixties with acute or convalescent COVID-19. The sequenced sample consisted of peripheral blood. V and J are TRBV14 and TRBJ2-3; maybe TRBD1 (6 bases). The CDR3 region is CASSQVGALGAEDTQYF. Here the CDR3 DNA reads TGTGCCAGCAGCCAAGTTGGGGCATTGGGGGCGGAAGATACGCAGTATTTT.